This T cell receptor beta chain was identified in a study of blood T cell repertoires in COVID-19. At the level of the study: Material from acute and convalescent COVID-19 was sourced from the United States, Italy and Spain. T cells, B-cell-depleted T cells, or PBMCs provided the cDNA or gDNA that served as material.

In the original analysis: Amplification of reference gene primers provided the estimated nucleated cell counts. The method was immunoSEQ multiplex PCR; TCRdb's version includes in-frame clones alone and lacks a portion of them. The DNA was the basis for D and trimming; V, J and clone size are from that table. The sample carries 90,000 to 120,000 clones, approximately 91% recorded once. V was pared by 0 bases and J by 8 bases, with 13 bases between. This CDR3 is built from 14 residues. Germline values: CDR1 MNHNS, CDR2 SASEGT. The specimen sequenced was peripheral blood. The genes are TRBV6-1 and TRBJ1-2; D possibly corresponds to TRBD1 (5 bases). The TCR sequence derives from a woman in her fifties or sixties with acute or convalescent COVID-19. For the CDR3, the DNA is TGTGCCAGCAGTGAAGCCAAGCGGGGGTGGGGCTACACCTTC. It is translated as CASSEAKRGWGYTF.